What follows are 9 T cell receptor beta chains derived from one specimen sequenced in a study of a mutant IDH1 vaccine in newly diagnosed glioma. The antigens for these receptors are not known. The time point was: week 23, last vaccination. Topical imiquimod accompanied each vaccine dose, which consisted of 300 ug of mutant IDH1 20-mer peptide. Profiled with immunoSEQ multiplex PCR; TCRdb holds only in-frame clones, not every one. The sample holds around 56,000 clones, about 81% seen once. Sequencing was performed on PBMCs, taken from a glioma patient whose treatment included an IDH1 peptide vaccine. The receptors originated from a woman aged 40 to 50 with glioma. Some clones in this sample may be carry-over from other donors' samples.

The V call is TRBV30, the J call TRBJ1-1; no reliable D call. The CDR3 consists of 12 residues. V lost 0 bases to trimming and J lost 4 bases, with 6 bases between them. Germline V lookup: CDR1 GTSNPN, CDR2 SVGIG (reference sequence). CDR3 residues: CAWSVEGTEAFF. The CDR3 DNA reads as TGTGCCTGGAGTGTAGAGGGCACTGAAGCTTTCTTT.

The V and J genes are TRBV29-1 and TRBJ2-1; the D gene is possibly TRBD1 (6 bases). V lost 3 bases and J 6 bases, leaving 18 bases between the germline ends. CDR3 length: 15 residues. Germline V gene lookup returns CDR1 SQVTM and CDR2 ANQGSEA. CDR3 DNA sequence: TGCAGCGTTGACACCAACAGGGCCCTTCGCAATGAGCAGTTCTTC. Translating gives CSVDTNRALRNEQFF.

The CDR3 region is CASSLGPAGELFF. CDR3 DNA sequence: TGTGCCAGCAGCTTGGGGCCTGCCGGGGAGCTGTTTTTT. The V and J genes are TRBV5-5 and TRBJ2-2, with D uncertain. The CDR3 has 13 residues. V lost 0 bases to trimming and J lost 6 bases, with 6 bases between them. In germline, CDR1 is SGHKS, CDR2 YYEKEE (reference sequence).

This chain links TRBV5-4 with TRBJ2-2; 7 nucleotides match TRBD2. This CDR3 contains 19 residues. The V gene's germline CDR1 is SGHNT and CDR2 YYREEE (reference sequence). V shed 0 bases and J 7 bases; nucleotides not matched to a gene: 18. The CDR3 loop is CASSLAKPGLHMFNGELFF. CDR3 nucleotide sequence: TGTGCCAGCAGCTTGGCAAAGCCGGGACTACATATGTTCAACGGGGAGCTGTTTTTT.

The V and J genes are TRBV5-1 and TRBJ1-2; 10 nucleotides align to TRBD1. V lost 7 bases and J lost 4; bases outside the gene matches: 7. This CDR3 region has 14 residues. Germline-derived CDR1 and CDR2 are SGHRS and YFSETQ. Here the CDR3 reads CASEPGDRGYGYTF. The DNA of the CDR3 is TGCGCCAGCGAGCCCGGGGACAGGGGCTATGGCTACACCTTC.

This clone was detected once. The chain links TRBV5-4 to TRBJ2-7; D is unclear. The CDR3 runs 14 residues. From germline, CDR1 is SGHNT and CDR2 YYREEE (reference sequence). V was clipped by 4 bases and J by 6 bases, with 17 bases between them. The CDR3 here is CASSPEILTLEQYF. CDR3 nucleotides: TGTGCCAGCAGCCCCGAGATTCTAACCCTCGAGCAGTACTTC.

In this sample, this clone turned up a few times. The rearrangement links TRBV9 to TRBJ1-1; no reliable D call. Trimming pared 3 bases from V and 0 bases from J, leaving 9 bases between. CDR1 is SGDLS, CDR2 YYNGEE, per germline. There are 14 residues in the CDR3. For the CDR3, the DNA is TGTGCCAGCAGCGCGATTCGGATGAACACTGAAGCTTTCTTT. Translation: CASSAIRMNTEAFF.

This rearrangement joins TRBV6-6 to TRBJ2-1; 8 bases align to TRBD2. CDR1 is MNHNY, CDR2 SVGAGI, per germline (reference sequence). The CDR3 is made up of 15 amino acids. Trimming took 4 bases from V and 4 from J; bases not matched to a gene: 6. For the CDR3, the DNA is TGTGCCAGCAGTTTCAGCGGGGGACCGTACAATGAGCAGTTCTTC. Translated, it gives CASSFSGGPYNEQFF.

The V gene is TRBV9, the J gene TRBJ2-1; D ambiguous. The CDR3 runs 16 residues. Between the trimmed V and J ends, which lost 0 bases and 2 bases, there was a span of 12 bases. The germline CDR1 and CDR2 sequences are SGDLS and YYNGEE. CDR3 protein: CASSVGSDPTYNEQFF. CDR3 coding DNA: TGTGCCAGCAGCGTAGGGTCGGATCCGACCTACAATGAGCAGTTCTTC.